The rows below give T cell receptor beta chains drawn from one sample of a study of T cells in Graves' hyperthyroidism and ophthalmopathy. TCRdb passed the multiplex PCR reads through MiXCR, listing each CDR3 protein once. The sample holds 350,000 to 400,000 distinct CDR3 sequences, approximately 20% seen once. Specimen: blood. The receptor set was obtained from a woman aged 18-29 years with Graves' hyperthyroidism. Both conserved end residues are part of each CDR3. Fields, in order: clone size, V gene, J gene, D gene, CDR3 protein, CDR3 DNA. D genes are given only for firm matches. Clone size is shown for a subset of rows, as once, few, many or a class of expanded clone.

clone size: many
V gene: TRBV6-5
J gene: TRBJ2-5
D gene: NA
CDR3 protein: CASSPPGDQETQYF
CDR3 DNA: TGTGCCAGCAGTCCCCCCGGGGACCAAGAGACCCAGTACTTC

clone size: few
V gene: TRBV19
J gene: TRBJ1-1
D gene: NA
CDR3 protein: CASTLVAGARTEAFF
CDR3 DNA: TGTGCCAGTACCCTGGTTGCGGGGGCTCGGACTGAAGCTTTCTTT

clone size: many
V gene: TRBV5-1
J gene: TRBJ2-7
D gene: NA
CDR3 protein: CASSLGLNPLSEQYF
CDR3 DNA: TGCGCCAGCAGCTTGGGGCTGAACCCCCTATCCGAGCAGTACTTC

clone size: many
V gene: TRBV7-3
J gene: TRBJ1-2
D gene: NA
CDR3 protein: CASSLRHDNYGYTF
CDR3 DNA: TGTGCCAGCAGCTTACGACACGATAACTATGGCTACACCTTC

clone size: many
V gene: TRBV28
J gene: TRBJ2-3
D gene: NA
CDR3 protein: CASSPNPGNTQYF
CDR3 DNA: TGTGCCAGCAGTCCCAACCCAGGGAATACGCAGTATTTT

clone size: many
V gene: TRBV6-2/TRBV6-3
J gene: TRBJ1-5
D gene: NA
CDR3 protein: CASKGASGQPQHF
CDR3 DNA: TGTGCCAGCAAAGGGGCTAGCGGTCAGCCCCAGCATTTT

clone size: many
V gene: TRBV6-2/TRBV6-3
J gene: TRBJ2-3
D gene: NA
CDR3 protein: CASSSQAISTDTQYF
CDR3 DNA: TGTGCCAGCAGTTCTCAGGCTATTAGCACAGATACGCAGTATTTT

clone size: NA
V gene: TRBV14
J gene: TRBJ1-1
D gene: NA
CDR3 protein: CASSQAARTNTEAFF
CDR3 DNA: TGTGCCAGCAGCCAAGCTGCCAGAACCAACACTGAAGCTTTCTTT

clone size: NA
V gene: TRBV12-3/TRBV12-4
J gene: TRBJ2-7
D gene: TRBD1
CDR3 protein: CASSPAQGYEQYF
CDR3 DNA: TGTGCCAGCAGCCCTGCACAGGGGTACGAGCAGTACTTC

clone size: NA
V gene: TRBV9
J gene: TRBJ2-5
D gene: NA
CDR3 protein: CASSVAVTAQETQYF
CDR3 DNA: TGTGCCAGCAGCGTGGCGGTGACAGCCCAAGAGACCCAGTACTTC

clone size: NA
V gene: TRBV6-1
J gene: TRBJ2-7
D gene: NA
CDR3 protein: CASSLYGGDTYEQYF
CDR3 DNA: TGTGCCAGCAGTCTTTACGGCGGGGATACCTACGAGCAGTACTTC

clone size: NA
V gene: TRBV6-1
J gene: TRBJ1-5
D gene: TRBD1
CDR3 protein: CARCPGTESNQPQHF
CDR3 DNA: TGTGCCAGGTGTCCCGGGACAGAGAGCAATCAGCCCCAGCATTTT

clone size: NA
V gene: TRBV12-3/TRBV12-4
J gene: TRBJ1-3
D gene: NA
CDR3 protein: CANSLTGAGNTIYF
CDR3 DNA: TGTGCCAATAGTCTGACGGGAGCTGGAAACACCATATATTTT

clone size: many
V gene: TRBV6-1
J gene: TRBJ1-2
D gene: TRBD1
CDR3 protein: CASTDRGLNYGYTF
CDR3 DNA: TGTGCCAGCACCGACAGGGGCCTTAACTATGGCTACACCTTC

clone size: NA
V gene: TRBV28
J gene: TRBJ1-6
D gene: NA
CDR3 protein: CASGRGGNSPLHF
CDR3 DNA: TGTGCCAGTGGTCGGGGGGGGAATTCACCCCTCCACTTT

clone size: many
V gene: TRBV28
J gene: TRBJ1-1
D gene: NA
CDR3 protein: CASSLNQQGGPFF
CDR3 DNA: TGTGCCAGCAGTTTAAACCAACAGGGAGGTCCGTTCTTT

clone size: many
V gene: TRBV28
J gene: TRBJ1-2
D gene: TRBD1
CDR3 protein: CASTDPTGGGGYGYTF
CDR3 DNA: TGTGCCAGCACCGACCCGACAGGGGGCGGTGGTTATGGCTACACCTTC

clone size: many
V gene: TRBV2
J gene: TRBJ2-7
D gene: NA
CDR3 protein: CASRVSSYYEQYF
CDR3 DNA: TGTGCCAGCAGGGTTAGCTCATACTACGAGCAGTACTTC

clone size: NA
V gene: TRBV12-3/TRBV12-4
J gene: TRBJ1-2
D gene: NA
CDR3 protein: CASSSSGRGYTF
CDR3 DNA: TGTGCCAGCAGCTCCTCCGGCCGGGGCTACACCTTC

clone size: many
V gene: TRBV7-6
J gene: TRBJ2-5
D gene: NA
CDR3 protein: CASSPRWGETQYF
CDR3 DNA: TGTGCCAGCAGCCCTAGGTGGGGGGAGACCCAGTACTTC

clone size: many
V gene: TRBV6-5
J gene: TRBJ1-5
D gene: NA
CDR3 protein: CASSLQGPPQHF
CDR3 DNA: TGTGCCAGCAGTCTACAGGGTCCGCCCCAGCATTTT

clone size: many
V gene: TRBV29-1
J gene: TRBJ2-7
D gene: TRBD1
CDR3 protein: CSVAGTAYEQYF
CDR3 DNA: TGCAGCGTCGCCGGGACAGCGTACGAGCAGTACTTC

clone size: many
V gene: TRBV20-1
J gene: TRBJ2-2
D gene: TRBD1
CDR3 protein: CSARDREDSGELFF
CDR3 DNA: TGCAGTGCCCGGGACAGGGAGGACTCCGGGGAGCTGTTTTTT

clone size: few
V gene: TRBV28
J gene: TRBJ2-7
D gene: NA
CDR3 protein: CASRPSGYYEQYF
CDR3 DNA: TGTGCCAGCCGGCCCTCGGGCTACTACGAGCAGTACTTC

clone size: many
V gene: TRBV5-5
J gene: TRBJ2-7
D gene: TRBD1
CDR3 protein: CASSLADRVDEQYF
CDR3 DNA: TGTGCCAGCAGCTTGGCGGACAGGGTCGACGAGCAGTACTTC

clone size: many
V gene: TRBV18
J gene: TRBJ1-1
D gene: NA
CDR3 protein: CASSPGMNTEAFF
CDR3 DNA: TGTGCCAGCAGCCCCGGGATGAACACTGAAGCTTTCTTT

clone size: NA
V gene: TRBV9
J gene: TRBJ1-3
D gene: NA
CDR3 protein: CASSVGLARMFSGNTIYF
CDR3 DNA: TGTGCCAGCAGCGTTGGGCTAGCCCGGATGTTCTCTGGAAACACCATATATTTT

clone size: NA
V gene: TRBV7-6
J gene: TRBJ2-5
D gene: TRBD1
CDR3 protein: CASSLKQGATQETQYF
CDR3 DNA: TGTGCCAGCAGCCTAAAACAGGGGGCGACCCAAGAGACCCAGTACTTC

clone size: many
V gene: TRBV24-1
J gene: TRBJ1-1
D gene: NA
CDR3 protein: CATSDYGTEAFF
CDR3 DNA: TGTGCCACCAGTGATTATGGTACTGAAGCTTTCTTT

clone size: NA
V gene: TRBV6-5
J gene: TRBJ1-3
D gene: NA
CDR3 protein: CASSFGKRLSGNTIYF
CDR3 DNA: TGTGCCAGCAGTTTTGGGAAGCGCCTCTCTGGAAACACCATATATTTT

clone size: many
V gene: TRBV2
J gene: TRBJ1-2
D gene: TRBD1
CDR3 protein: CASSVRTGPDNFYGYTF
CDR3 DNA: TGTGCCAGCAGTGTGAGGACAGGGCCGGACAACTTCTATGGCTACACCTTC

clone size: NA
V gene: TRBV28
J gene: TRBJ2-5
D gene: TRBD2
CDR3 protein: CASSLAAGGPQTQYF
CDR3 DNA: TGTGCCAGCAGTTTGGCAGCGGGGGGGCCACAGACCCAGTACTTC

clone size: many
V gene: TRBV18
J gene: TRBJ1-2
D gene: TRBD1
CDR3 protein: CASSRDRAFGYTF
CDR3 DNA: TGTGCCAGCTCACGGGACAGGGCGTTTGGCTACACCTTC

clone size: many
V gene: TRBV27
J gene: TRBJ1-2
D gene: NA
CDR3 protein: CASRNKDGPTYGYTF
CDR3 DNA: TGTGCCAGCAGAAATAAGGACGGTCCTACCTATGGCTACACCTTC

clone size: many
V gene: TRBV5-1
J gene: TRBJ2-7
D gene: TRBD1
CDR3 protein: CASSLGAGGSYEQYF
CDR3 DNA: TGCGCCAGCAGCTTGGGCGCAGGGGGCTCCTACGAGCAGTACTTC

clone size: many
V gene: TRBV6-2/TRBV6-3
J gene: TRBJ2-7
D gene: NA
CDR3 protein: CASSYGGESYEQYF
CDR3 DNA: TGTGCCAGCAGTTACGGGGGCGAGTCCTACGAGCAGTACTTC

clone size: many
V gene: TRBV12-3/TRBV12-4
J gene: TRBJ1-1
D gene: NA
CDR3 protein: CASSLSLTGPGAFF
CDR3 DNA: TGTGCCAGCAGTTTATCCCTGACAGGCCCAGGGGCTTTCTTT

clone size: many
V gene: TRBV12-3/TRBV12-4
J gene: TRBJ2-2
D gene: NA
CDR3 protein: CASSLSSGRTGELFF
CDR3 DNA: TGTGCCAGCAGTTTGTCCTCCGGCCGGACCGGGGAGCTGTTTTTT

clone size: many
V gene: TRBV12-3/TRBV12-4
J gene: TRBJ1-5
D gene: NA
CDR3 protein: CASSFHRGNQPQHF
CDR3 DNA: TGTGCCAGCAGTTTCCACAGGGGCAATCAGCCCCAGCATTTT

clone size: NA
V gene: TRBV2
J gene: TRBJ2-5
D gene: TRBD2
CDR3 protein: CASSEVSGGAVGTQYF
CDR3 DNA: TGTGCCAGCAGTGAAGTTAGCGGGGGGGCGGTCGGGACCCAGTACTTC

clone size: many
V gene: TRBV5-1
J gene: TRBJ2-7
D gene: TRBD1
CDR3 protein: CASSISGTAGSYEQYF
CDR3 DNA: TGCGCCAGCAGCATATCCGGGACAGCAGGCTCCTACGAGCAGTACTTC

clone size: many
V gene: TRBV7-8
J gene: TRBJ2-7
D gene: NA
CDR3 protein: CASSPAGEEQYF
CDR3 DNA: TGTGCCAGCAGCCCGGCAGGCGAGGAGCAGTACTTC

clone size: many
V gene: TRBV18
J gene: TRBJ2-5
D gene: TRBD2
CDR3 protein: CASSPPAGDQETQYF
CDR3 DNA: TGTGCCAGCTCACCACCAGCGGGGGACCAAGAGACCCAGTACTTC

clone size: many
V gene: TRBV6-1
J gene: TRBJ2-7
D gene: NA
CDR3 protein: CATEGTEVSYEQYF
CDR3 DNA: TGTGCCACCGAAGGGACGGAGGTCTCCTACGAGCAGTACTTC

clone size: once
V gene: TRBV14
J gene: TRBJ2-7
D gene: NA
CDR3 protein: CASSQEPGSSYEQYF
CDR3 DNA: TGTGCCAGCAGCCAAGAACCGGGAAGCTCCTACGAGCAGTACTTC

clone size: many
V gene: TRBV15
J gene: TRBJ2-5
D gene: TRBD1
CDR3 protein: CATSTGQGGETQYF
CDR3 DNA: TGTGCCACCAGCACGGGACAGGGGGGGGAGACCCAGTACTTC

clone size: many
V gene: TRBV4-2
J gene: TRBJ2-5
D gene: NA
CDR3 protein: CASSQDEGGGATGPYRQETQYF
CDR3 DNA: TGTGCCAGCAGCCAAGACGAAGGGGGAGGGGCGACGGGCCCTTATCGGCAAGAGACCCAGTACTTC

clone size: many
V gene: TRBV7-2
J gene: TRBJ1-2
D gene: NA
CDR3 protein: CASSSFAPGLYGYTF
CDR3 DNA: TGTGCCAGCAGCTCCTTCGCACCTGGGCTCTATGGCTACACCTTC